The entry below describes one TCR beta chain. This sample stems from a study of shared clonotypes between healthy human individuals. Study-wide context: Sampling drew on donors who were a couple of women and a few men aged 18 to 49.

Per the original methods: There were no quality scores in the junction-only immunoSEQ sequences, so filtering differed. Profiled with immunoSEQ multiplex PCR; TCRdb holds only in-frame clones, not every one. V and J calls and clone size come straight from that table; D and trimming were deduced from the DNA. Among 400,000 to 500,000 clones listed, 60% to 85% were seen once. Genomic DNA, for the unsorted samples, came from about 90 million PBMCs. Material: PBMCs. The clonotype was recovered from a woman aged 40 to 50 in good health. Some clones in this sample may be carry-over from other donors' samples.

The CDR3 region has the DNA TGTGCCAGCAGCGGGACATCGGACGGATACGAGCAGTACTTC. Its translation: CASSGTSDGYEQYF. This chain joins TRBV9 and TRBJ2-5, with a possible D match to TRBD1 (5 bases). Near its end, the DNA agrees better with TRBJ2-7, so the J call may be wrong. This CDR3 spans 14 amino acids. Germline V CDR1 and CDR2: SGDLS, YYNGEE.